This T cell receptor beta chain comes out of a study of T cells in Graves' hyperthyroidism and ophthalmopathy. For the study at large: The initial diagnosis was the point when peripheral blood was collected, ahead of any treatment.

This clonotype was seen many times. What it binds is not known. The CDR3 is made up of 16 amino acids. Germline lookup yields CDR1 SNHLY and CDR2 FYNNEI. V was clipped by 6 bases and J by 6 bases, with 21 bases between them. Template material for amplifying TCR beta CDR3 regions consisted of RNA transcripts. Primed by the HTBI set, a first-round RT-PCR was run on the TCR CDR3. TCRdb re-called the multiplex PCR reads through MiXCR, storing one row per CDR3 protein. The sample records 300,000 to 450,000 distinct CDR3 sequences, 13% to 15% being singletons. Study-wide findings and caveats: Ophthalmopathy and stable hyperthyroidism were separated by a 13 V-J model.

This TCR was sampled from a woman under 40 with Graves' ophthalmopathy. Sample: blood. The chain couples TRBV2 to TRBJ1-5, with D unclear. Here the CDR3 reads CASSSPLLRSSQPQHF. The CDR3 DNA reads TGTGCCAGCAGCTCTCCCTTACTAAGGTCGAGTCAGCCCCAGCATTTT.